This passage covers 2 T cell receptor beta chains from one sample sequenced in a study of blood T cells in healthy people across ages. A second PCR of 7 to 11 cycles used a sample-barcoded 5' primer and a J-beta primer mix. TCRdb processed the 5' RACE reads anew with MiXCR; each CDR3 protein has one entry. The sample comprises roughly 2 million distinct CDR3 sequences, roughly 50% of which are singletons, and roughly 2.1% rests with the top ten. What was sequenced was blood. The origin of the receptors is a woman between 35 and 50 years old in good health.

CDR3 in DNA: TGTGCCAGCAGCTCTAGGACAGGGAATAATGAAAAACTGTTTTTT. It translates to CASSSRTGNNEKLFF. The chain uses TRBV7-2 and TRBJ1-4; 8 positions match TRBD1. V shed 4 bases and J 4 bases; nucleotides not matched to a gene: 5. The germline CDR1 and CDR2 sequences are SGHTA and FQGNSA. The CDR3 has 15 amino acids.

CDR3 DNA sequence: TGTGCCAGCAGCGGGGGGGAGCCAGATACGCAGTATTTT. It is translated as CASSGGEPDTQYF. This chain uses TRBV9 with TRBJ2-3; D possibly corresponds to TRBD2 (6 bases). The CDR3 loop spans 13 amino acids. Germline V gives CDR1 SGDLS, CDR2 YYNGEE. V was shortened by 3 bases and J by 4 bases, with 9 bases between the two germline ends.